Presented here are 32 T cell receptor beta chains from one specimen sequenced in a study of Graves' ophthalmopathy and Graves' hyperthyroidism. The study amplified TCR beta CDR3 regions using RNA transcripts. First-round RT-PCR employed HTBI primers, with a second-round multiplex PCR after it. TCRdb fed the multiplex PCR reads into MiXCR, producing one record per CDR3 protein. The table has approximately 460,000 distinct CDR3 sequences, approximately 15% seen once. The sequenced sample consisted of blood. All receptors derive from a woman in her thirties with Graves' ophthalmopathy.

This clonotype was recorded at least ten times. This chain joins TRBV30 and TRBJ1-1; D not resolved. Germline V CDR1 and CDR2: GTSNPN, SVGIG (reference sequence). Trimming shortened V by 2 bases and J by 7 bases, and 8 bases separated the two germline ends. CDR3 size: 11 residues. In DNA, the CDR3 is TGTGCCTGGAGTTCCGGTGGTGAAGCTTTCTTT. Its translation is CAWSSGGEAFF.

The chain couples TRBV20-1 to TRBJ2-7; TRBD2 is a possible D gene (5 bases). In germline, CDR1 is DFQATT, CDR2 SNEGSKA (reference sequence). The CDR3 contains 13 residues. Trimming left V 1 base short and J 0 bases short, with 7 bases between. Here the CDR3 DNA reads TGCAGTGCTAGAGGGGAGTACTCCTACGAGCAGTACTTC. Amino acid sequence: CSARGEYSYEQYF.

This clonotype was seen many times. CDR3 sequence (DNA): TGTGCCTGGAGTGTAAAGGGCAGCAATCAGCCCCAGCATTTT. Translated, it gives CAWSVKGSNQPQHF. The chain carries TRBV30 and TRBJ1-5; D unclear. Trimming removed 0 bases from V and 1 base from J, with 7 bases in between. CDR3 length: 14 amino acids. Germline-derived CDR1 and CDR2 are GTSNPN and SVGIG (reference sequence).

In this sample, this clonotype turned up many times. This chain joins TRBV29-1 and TRBJ1-2; a weak D match, TRBD1 (5 bases). The germline V gene has CDR1 SQVTM and CDR2 ANQGSEA. Trimming cost V 4 bases and J 6 bases, with 12 bases left between them. This CDR3 contains 12 residues. CDR3 DNA sequence: TGCAGCGTTGTAGCAGCGGGGCATGGCTACACCTTC. Translating gives CSVVAAGHGYTF.

This clonotype was seen many times. This chain joins TRBV18 and TRBJ1-1, with D uncertain. The CDR3 covers 13 residues. Between the trimmed V and J ends, which lost 6 bases and 5 bases, there was a span of 13 bases. Germline V gene sequence: CDR1 KGHSH, CDR2 LQKENI. CDR3 in DNA: TGTGCCAGCTCGGGAACCGAACAGACTGAAGCTTTCTTT. Protein: CASSGTEQTEAFF.

This clonotype was picked up many times. The gene calls are TRBV28 and TRBJ1-2; 7 nucleotides line up with TRBD1. The CDR3 covers 14 residues. The ends lost 6 bases at V and 8 bases at J; junction bases unmatched: 12. The germline V gene has CDR1 MDHEN and CDR2 SYDVKM. CDR3 nucleotides: TGTGCCAGCAGGTACACTGGACAGGACCGGGGCTACACCTTC. It encodes CASRYTGQDRGYTF.

This clonotype was counted between two and nine times. Since a much larger clone is just one base distant, this may be a read error. The chain recombines TRBV7-9 with TRBJ1-1; D is ambiguous. From germline, CDR1 is SEHNR and CDR2 FQNEAQ (reference sequence). The CDR3 covers 12 residues. The CDR3 DNA sequence: TGTGCCAGCAGCCCCGTCTACACTGAAGCTTGCTTT. This encodes CASSPVYTEACF.

This clonotype was counted many times. The chain carries TRBV18 and TRBJ2-7, with D possibly matching TRBD1 (5 bases). Germline CDR1 is KGHSH and CDR2 is LQKENI. V shed 3 bases and J shed 0 bases, with 15 bases lying between them. The CDR3 consists of 16 residues. The CDR3 here is CASSPSETRGSYEQYF. DNA of the CDR3: TGTGCCAGCTCACCCTCCGAGACAAGGGGCTCCTACGAGCAGTACTTC.

This clonotype was recorded at least ten times. This CDR3 is CATTGTGFSDTQYF. The CDR3 DNA reads as TGTGCCACCACAGGGACAGGGTTTTCAGATACGCAGTATTTT. This chain connects TRBV15 to TRBJ2-3; TRBD1 matches 9 bases. Losses at the gene ends were 7 bases for V and 4 bases for J; bases not matched to a gene: 6. CDR3 length: 14 amino acids. Germline CDR1 reads LNHNV; CDR2 reads YYDKDF (reference sequence).

There are many counts of this clonotype. The CDR3: CASSIRSPVRGLLAKNIQYF. As DNA, the CDR3 is TGTGCCAGTAGTATAAGGTCCCCAGTGAGGGGGCTGTTAGCCAAAAACATTCAGTACTTC. The chain links TRBV19 to TRBJ2-4; 7 bases line up with TRBD1. V was pared by 2 bases and J by 0 bases, with 16 bases of the junction left unmatched. There are 20 residues in the CDR3. Germline loops: CDR1 LNHDA, CDR2 SQIVND (reference sequence).

This clonotype occurred many times. The chain carries TRBV19 and TRBJ1-2; no definite D call. This CDR3 is built from 13 residues. V was trimmed by 1 base and J by 2 bases, leaving 5 bases between them. Germline loops: CDR1 LNHDA, CDR2 SQIVND (reference sequence). The CDR3 here is CASSIGNNYGYTF. CDR3 bases: TGTGCCAGTAGTATAGGGAACAACTATGGCTACACCTTC. Combining the CDR3 with reference TRBV19 and TRBJ1-2 gives the whole variable domain DGGITQSPKYLFRKEGQNVTLSCEQNLNHDAMYWYRQDPGQGLRLIYYSQIVNDFQKGDIAEGYSVSREKKESFPLTVTSAQKNPTAFYLCASSIGNNYGYTFGSGTRLTVV.

This clonotype occurred a few times. The chain employs TRBV2 and TRBJ1-1; D is unclear. Germline assignment: CDR1 SNHLY and CDR2 FYNNEI. V was shortened by 0 bases and J by 4 bases, with 9 bases between the two germline ends. The CDR3 contains 14 residues. The CDR3 DNA reads as TGTGCCAGCAGTGAAGCGCTTTCCGGCACTGAAGCTTTCTTT. Its translation is CASSEALSGTEAFF.

Ten or more counts support this clonotype. CDR3 loop: CASSSDRGRHSPLHF. CDR3 sequence (DNA): TGTGCCAGCAGCTCGGACAGGGGACGGCATTCACCCCTCCACTTT. The chain has TRBV12-3 or TRBV12-4 and TRBJ1-6, with 9 bases that match TRBD1. V was pared by 6 bases and J by 8 bases, with 8 bases of the junction left unmatched. The CDR3 loop spans 15 amino acids.

This clonotype came up many times. The chain joins TRBV7-9 to TRBJ2-7, with D unresolved. Trimming removed 3 bases from V and 4 bases from J, with 13 bases in between. The CDR3 totals 14 residues. The germline CDR1 and CDR2 sequences are SEHNR and FQNEAQ (reference sequence). The CDR3 region has the DNA TGTGCCAGCAGCTTGAAGGCCCCCGATTACGAGCAGTACTTC. Translation gives CASSLKAPDYEQYF.

This clonotype occurred many times. V is TRBV6-5 and J is TRBJ1-1; D might be TRBD1 (6 bases). CDR1 and CDR2 (germline): MNHEY, SVGAGI. The CDR3 is 11 amino acids. V was trimmed by 8 bases and J by 8 bases, leaving 12 bases between them. The chain's CDR3 is CASYRAIEAFF. The DNA for the CDR3 is TGTGCCAGCTACAGGGCCATAGAAGCTTTCTTT.

This clonotype was seen many times. The rearrangement joins TRBV12-3 or TRBV12-4 to TRBJ2-5; TRBD2 is a possible D gene (5 bases). This CDR3 has 14 residues. With 3 bases removed from V and 2 bases from J, the gap between germline ends came to 10 bases. In DNA form, the CDR3 reads TGTGCCAGCAGTTTTGGCCCGGGGCAAGAGACCCAGTACTTC. Translation gives CASSFGPGQETQYF.

This chain uses TRBV6-2 or TRBV6-3 with TRBJ2-2, with D perhaps matching TRBD1 (6 bases). The V gene's germline CDR1 is MNHEY and CDR2 SVGEGT. This CDR3 contains 14 residues. V dropped 6 bases and J dropped 3 bases, with 11 bases sitting between them. The CDR3 nucleotides read TGTGCCAGCAGAGGGACAAGCCACACCGGGGAGCTGTTTTTT. Residues: CASRGTSHTGELFF.

The chain links TRBV11-2 to TRBJ2-2; D possibly corresponds to TRBD1 (6 bases). CDR3 length equals 14 residues. The germline V and J ends were trimmed by 5 bases and 1 base, with 8 bases remaining between them. Germline CDR1 is SGHAT and CDR2 is FQNNGV. CDR3 coding DNA: TGTGCCAGCAGCGGGGGCATGAACACCGGGGAGCTGTTTTTT. Protein product: CASSGGMNTGELFF.

The V gene is TRBV28, the J gene TRBJ2-7; the D is unclear. The V end was cut by 1 base, the J end by 1 base, with 17 bases between. CDR1 is MDHEN, CDR2 SYDVKM, per germline. This CDR3 spans 17 amino acids. The CDR3 DNA is TGTGCCAGCAGTTTATACCCAGGAGTCTTGAGATCCTACGAGCAGTACTTC. Translating gives CASSLYPGVLRSYEQYF.

This clonotype was seen at least ten times. The chain links TRBV20-1 to TRBJ1-2; D might be TRBD1 (5 bases). The germline V and J ends were trimmed by 0 bases and 4 bases, with 12 bases remaining between them. CDR3 size: 14 residues. CDR1 is DFQATT and CDR2 is SNEGSKA in the germline V gene (reference sequence). The CDR3 DNA reads as TGCAGTGCTAGAGATCTACAGGAGTTCTATGGCTACACCTTC. Translating gives CSARDLQEFYGYTF.

This clonotype was picked up many times. The chain combines TRBV4-1 with TRBJ2-6; no definite D call. Germline assignment: CDR1 MGHRA and CDR2 YSYEKL. The length of the CDR3 is 16 residues. Trimming pared 1 base from V and 0 bases from J, leaving 7 bases between. As DNA, the CDR3 is TGCGCCAGCAGCCAAGGAGAGCTCTCTGGGGCCAACGTCCTGACTTTC. Translating gives CASSQGELSGANVLTF.

This clonotype was observed a handful of times. This rearrangement joins TRBV5-1 to TRBJ1-5; D ambiguous. The CDR3 has 15 amino acids. Trimming stripped 0 bases from V and 1 base from J, with 8 bases between. The germline gives CDR1 SGHRS, CDR2 YFSETQ. CDR3 bases: TGCGCCAGCAGCTTGGGTAATCAGAGCAATCAGCCCCAGCATTTT. Its translation is CASSLGNQSNQPQHF. The full variable domain, completed using reference TRBV5-1 and TRBJ1-5, is KAGVTQTPRYLIKTRGQQVTLSCSPISGHRSVSWYQQTPGQGLQFLFEYFSETQRNKGNFPGRFSGRQFSNSRSEMNVSTLELGDSALYLCASSLGNQSNQPQHFGDGTRLSIL.

This clonotype was seen many times. The chain carries TRBV27 and TRBJ1-6, with D tentatively TRBD1 (6 bases). The V end lost 5 bases, the J end lost 9 bases, and 14 bases lay between the germline ends. Germline V lookup: CDR1 MNHEY, CDR2 SMNVEV (reference sequence). CDR3 size: 14 residues. The CDR3 DNA reads as TGTGCCAGCAGTCCAGGGGCTGTAAGTTCACCCCTCCACTTT. This encodes CASSPGAVSSPLHF.

This clonotype was seen ten or more times. The rearrangement joins TRBV19 to TRBJ1-1; D uncertain. There are 11 residues in the CDR3. V gave up 3 bases and J gave up 8 bases, with 7 bases separating them. CDR1 is LNHDA and CDR2 is SQIVND in the germline V gene (reference sequence). CDR3 DNA: TGTGCCAGTAGTATGGGCAGGGAAGCTTTCTTT. This gives the protein CASSMGREAFF.

This clonotype was recorded a few times. A much larger clone differs by one base, so this may be a read error. This chain uses TRBV28 with TRBJ1-6; 11 nucleotides match TRBD1. The CDR3 extends over 15 amino acids. From germline, CDR1 is MDHEN and CDR2 SYDVKM. The CDR3 DNA sequence: TGTGCCAGCAAGCCGGGACAGGGGGTTAATTCACACCTCCACTTT. Its translation is CASKPGQGVNSHLHF.

The gene calls are TRBV7-2 and TRBJ2-7, with D possibly TRBD1 on 6 matching bases. Germline values: CDR1 SGHTA, CDR2 FQGNSA. Trimming cost V 4 bases and J 1 base, with 11 bases left between them. The length of the CDR3 is 14 residues. The CDR3 loop reads CASSSQTGSYEQYF. The CDR3 DNA follows: TGTGCCAGCAGCTCGCAGACAGGATCCTACGAGCAGTACTTC.

The sample holds many counts of this clonotype. The chain recombines TRBV6-5 with TRBJ1-2; no reliable D call. The germline V gene encodes CDR1 MNHEY and CDR2 SVGAGI. V lost 10 bases, J lost 7 bases, and 13 bases lay in between. This CDR3 is 11 amino acids long. CDR3 region: CATCLKGGYTF. CDR3 DNA: TGTGCCACCTGCCTCAAGGGTGGCTACACCTTC.

This clonotype has at least ten counts. The chain combines TRBV12-3 or TRBV12-4 with TRBJ1-6, with unresolved D. With 2 bases removed from V and 7 bases from J, the gap between germline ends came to 12 bases. The length of the CDR3 is 15 residues. In DNA, the CDR3 is TGTGCCAGCAGTTTACTCGGACGGAAGAATTCACCCCTCCACTTT. It specifies CASSLLGRKNSPLHF.

This clonotype was detected many times. The V gene is TRBV6-1, the J gene TRBJ1-1, with D maybe TRBD1 (5 bases). The CDR3 is 12 residues long. Trimming took off 8 bases at V and 3 bases at J, with 10 bases between the two ends. Germline CDR1 and CDR2: MNHNS and SASEGT. The CDR3 coding sequence is TGTGCCAGCCGGTCGACAGACACTGAAGCTTTCTTT. Translated, it gives CASRSTDTEAFF.

This clonotype was observed at least ten times. The chain recombines TRBV27 with TRBJ1-2; TRBD1 is a possible D gene (6 bases). V shed 8 bases and J shed 5 bases, with 12 bases lying between them. The CDR3 spans 12 residues. Germline loops: CDR1 MNHEY, CDR2 SMNVEV (reference sequence). The CDR3 bases are TGTGCCAGCTTCCAGGGGTCGTATGGCTACACCTTC. Protein: CASFQGSYGYTF.

This clonotype was seen at least ten times. The rearrangement joins TRBV20-1 to TRBJ1-3, with D uncertain. Germline-derived CDR1 and CDR2 are DFQATT and SNEGSKA (reference sequence). CDR3 length: 13 amino acids. V was clipped by 4 bases and J by 2 bases, with 9 bases between them. The CDR3 DNA sequence: TGCAGTGCTAAATCCCCGGCTGGAAACACCATATATTTT. Protein sequence: CSAKSPAGNTIYF.

This clonotype was seen at least ten times. V and J are TRBV24-1 and TRBJ1-1, with D perhaps TRBD1 (5 bases). The CDR3 consists of 12 residues. Germline V lookup: CDR1 KGHDR, CDR2 SFDVKD. V gave up 4 bases and J gave up 7 bases, with 9 bases separating them. The CDR3 loop is CATSDRAGEAFF. As DNA, the CDR3 is TGTGCCACCAGTGACAGGGCTGGTGAAGCTTTCTTT.